Presented here are 17 T cell receptor beta chains from one specimen sequenced in a study of human T cells and chemical hapten exposure. TCRdb re-called the RACE reads with MiXCR, one entry per CDR3 protein. The sample contains approximately 25,000 distinct CDR3 sequences, around 10% of which appear only once. The sample's time point: patch test 2, 6 weeks after DPC sensitization. Indicated treatment: therapeutic diphenylcyclopropenone sensitization with weekly scalp DPC. Source: whole blood, taken in connection with sensitization to the hapten diphenylcyclopropenone (DPC). The receptors derive from a man aged 25-40 years with alopecia areata. Some clones in this sample may be carry-over from other donors' samples.

This clonotype was observed at least ten times. As DNA, the CDR3 is TGCGCCAGCAGTCAATCGAAAAGCCGGGAAGAAGAGACCCAGTACTTC. Amino acid sequence: CASSQSKSREEETQYF. The V call is TRBV23-1, the J call TRBJ2-5; TRBD2 is a possible D gene (5 bases). TRBV23-1 counts as an open reading frame of uncertain function. Trimming cost V 0 bases and J 3 bases, with 14 bases left between them. The CDR3 extends over 16 amino acids.

This clonotype was detected ten times or more. V and J are TRBV7-3 and TRBJ2-7, with D hard to call. Per germline, CDR1 SGHTA and CDR2 FQGTGA. Trimming took 7 bases from V and 5 from J, leaving 18 bases between them. This CDR3 has 14 amino acids. The CDR3 bases are TGTGCCAGCAACGTGGAGCGCCTCGGCGACGAGCAGTACTTC. Translated: CASNVERLGDEQYF.

This clonotype was observed at least ten times. The CDR3 nucleotides are TGCAGCGTTGGCGTCAGTTCGAACACTGAAGCTTTCTTT. It yields the protein CSVGVSSNTEAFF. The chain has TRBV29-1 and TRBJ1-1; D is unresolved. The V end was cut by 4 bases, the J end by 1 base, with 10 bases between. The CDR3 sequence is 13 residues long. The germline V gene has CDR1 SQVTM and CDR2 ANQGSEA. The entire variable domain, with the rest obtained from reference TRBV29-1 and TRBJ1-1, is as follows: SAVISQKPSRDICQRGTSLTIQCQVDSQVTMMFWYRQQPGQSLTLIATANQGSEATYESGFVIDKFPISRPNLTFSTLTVSNMSPEDSSIYLCSVGVSSNTEAFFGQGTRLTVV.

This clonotype was observed many times. The V and J genes are TRBV29-1 and TRBJ1-1; D is perhaps TRBD1 (6 bases). This CDR3 comprises 12 residues. In germline, CDR1 is SQVTM, CDR2 ANQGSEA. Trimming took 0 bases from V and 10 from J, leaving 12 bases between them. CDR3 in amino acids: CSVEDQGRLAFF. DNA for the CDR3: TGCAGCGTTGAAGATCAGGGGAGGCTAGCTTTCTTT.

This clonotype has a count of ten or more. For the CDR3, the DNA is TGTGCCAGCTCACCACCGGGGCTAGCGGGGGTGTACTTC. Residues: CASSPPGLAGVYF. The rearrangement links TRBV18 to TRBJ2-7; 10 bases agree with TRBD2. Germline CDR1 is KGHSH and CDR2 is LQKENI. V was pared by 0 bases and J by 12 bases, with 5 bases of the junction left unmatched. The CDR3 runs 13 residues.

This clonotype was seen at least ten times. This chain links TRBV4-3 with TRBJ2-1; 13 bases are shared with TRBD2. V lost 4 bases to trimming and J lost 6 bases; unmatched junction nucleotides: 9. The germline CDR1 and CDR2 sequences are LGHNA and YSLEER. CDR3 size: 17 residues. The DNA of the CDR3 is TGCGCCAGCAGCCCTTACTTGGGACTAGCGGGAATCAATGAGCAGTTCTTC. Translating it yields CASSPYLGLAGINEQFF.

This clonotype was seen ten or more times. This rearrangement joins TRBV20-1 to TRBJ1-3; perhaps TRBD1 as D (5 bases). V lost 6 bases, J lost 0 bases, and 9 bases lay in between. Per the germline V gene, CDR1 is DFQATT and CDR2 is SNEGSKA (reference sequence). The length of the CDR3 is 13 residues. DNA for the CDR3: TGCAGTGCGCCCACAGGCTCTGGAAACACCATATATTTT. This translates into CSAPTGSGNTIYF.

This clonotype occurred many times. The chain joins TRBV19 to TRBJ2-7, with D possibly matching TRBD2 (7 bases). The V gene lost 3 bases and the J gene lost 6 bases, with 12 bases spanning the gap. This CDR3 has 13 amino acids. The germline CDR1 and CDR2 sequences are LNHDA and SQIVND (reference sequence). CDR3 nucleotides: TGTGCCAGTAGTATTTCGGGGGGCGGCGAGCAGTACTTC. This encodes CASSISGGGEQYF.

This clonotype was seen ten or more times. V and J are TRBV29-1 and TRBJ1-4; unclear D gene. CDR3 length equals 13 residues. Germline CDR1 and CDR2: SQVTM and ANQGSEA. Trimming took off 7 bases at V and 0 bases at J, with 9 bases between the two ends. In nucleotides, the CDR3 is TGCAGCGCTACTTCGTCAACTAATGAAAAACTGTTTTTT. Amino acid sequence: CSATSSTNEKLFF. The whole variable domain, filled in from reference TRBV29-1 and TRBJ1-4, reads SAVISQKPSRDICQRGTSLTIQCQVDSQVTMMFWYRQQPGQSLTLIATANQGSEATYESGFVIDKFPISRPNLTFSTLTVSNMSPEDSSIYLCSATSSTNEKLFFGSGTQLSVL.

This clonotype came up many times. The chain joins TRBV9 to TRBJ2-7; 9 nucleotides agree with TRBD1. The ends lost 4 bases at V and 0 bases at J; junction bases unmatched: 2. Germline-derived CDR1 and CDR2 are SGDLS and YYNGEE. This CDR3 is 14 amino acids long. The CDR3 loop reads CASSRQGDSYEQYF. CDR3 sequence (DNA): TGTGCCAGCAGCAGACAGGGGGACTCCTACGAGCAGTACTTC.

This clonotype was recorded at least ten times. This chain connects TRBV2 to TRBJ2-5; D is possibly TRBD2 (6 bases). Per germline, CDR1 SNHLY and CDR2 FYNNEI. The CDR3 sequence is 14 residues long. Trimming stripped 0 bases from V and 6 bases from J, with 11 bases between. CDR3: CASSEAFAGKTQYF. Written as DNA, the CDR3 is TGTGCCAGCAGTGAAGCGTTTGCGGGGAAGACCCAGTACTTC.

The chain combines TRBV20-1 with TRBJ1-3, with a weak D call TRBD1 (5 bases). Germline CDR1 and CDR2: DFQATT and SNEGSKA (reference sequence). The CDR3 is made up of 13 amino acids. V was pared by 3 bases and J by 8 bases, with 14 bases between. The CDR3 protein is CSASGGEPHTIYF. The CDR3 DNA sequence: TGCAGTGCTAGTGGGGGTGAGCCGCACACCATATATTTT.

V gene TRBV12-5 combines with J gene TRBJ2-1, with 10 bases identical to TRBD2. The length of the CDR3 is 15 residues. With 7 bases clipped from V and 10 bases from J, the junction kept 13 bases outside the gene matches. CDR1 and CDR2 (germline): LGHNT, FRNRAP. The CDR3 DNA reads as TGTGCTAGTGCCCCCGGGACTAGCGTTGATCAGGAGCAGTTCTTC. Amino acids: CASAPGTSVDQEQFF.

This clonotype came up many times. The DNA for the CDR3 is TGTGCCAGCAGTCAATCGACAGGGGACACTGAAGCTTTCTTT. Its translation: CASSQSTGDTEAFF. This chain links TRBV12-3 or TRBV12-4 with TRBJ1-1, with 8 bases aligning to TRBD1. CDR3 length: 14 residues. Trimming cost V 5 bases and J 3 bases; bases outside gene matches: 5.

The chain is built from TRBV2 and TRBJ2-3; D is ambiguous. V was shortened by 4 bases and J by 5 bases, with 19 bases between the two germline ends. The CDR3 extends over 16 amino acids. Germline CDR1 and CDR2: SNHLY and FYNNEI. The CDR3 reads CASSAFNPQIGDTQYF. In DNA form, the CDR3 reads TGTGCCAGCAGTGCATTCAATCCACAGATAGGAGATACGCAGTATTTT.

This clonotype appeared many times. The J gene is TRBJ1-3, the V gene TRBV12-3 or TRBV12-4; a weak D match, TRBD1 (5 bases). Trimming left V 5 bases short and J 7 bases short, with 9 bases between. CDR3 length: 12 residues. The CDR3 nucleotides read TGTGCCAGCAGTCCCTCAGGGAACACCATATATTTT. This gives the protein CASSPSGNTIYF.

This clonotype was detected ten times or more. The chain couples TRBV2 to TRBJ1-6; D may be TRBD1 (6 bases). With 3 bases removed from V and 5 bases from J, the gap between germline ends came to 17 bases. This CDR3 comprises 17 residues. CDR1 is SNHLY, CDR2 FYNNEI, per germline. The CDR3 nucleotides read TGTGCCAGCAGTGATAGTGGCAGGGGATGGGATAATTCACCCCTCCACTTT. Its protein is CASSDSGRGWDNSPLHF.